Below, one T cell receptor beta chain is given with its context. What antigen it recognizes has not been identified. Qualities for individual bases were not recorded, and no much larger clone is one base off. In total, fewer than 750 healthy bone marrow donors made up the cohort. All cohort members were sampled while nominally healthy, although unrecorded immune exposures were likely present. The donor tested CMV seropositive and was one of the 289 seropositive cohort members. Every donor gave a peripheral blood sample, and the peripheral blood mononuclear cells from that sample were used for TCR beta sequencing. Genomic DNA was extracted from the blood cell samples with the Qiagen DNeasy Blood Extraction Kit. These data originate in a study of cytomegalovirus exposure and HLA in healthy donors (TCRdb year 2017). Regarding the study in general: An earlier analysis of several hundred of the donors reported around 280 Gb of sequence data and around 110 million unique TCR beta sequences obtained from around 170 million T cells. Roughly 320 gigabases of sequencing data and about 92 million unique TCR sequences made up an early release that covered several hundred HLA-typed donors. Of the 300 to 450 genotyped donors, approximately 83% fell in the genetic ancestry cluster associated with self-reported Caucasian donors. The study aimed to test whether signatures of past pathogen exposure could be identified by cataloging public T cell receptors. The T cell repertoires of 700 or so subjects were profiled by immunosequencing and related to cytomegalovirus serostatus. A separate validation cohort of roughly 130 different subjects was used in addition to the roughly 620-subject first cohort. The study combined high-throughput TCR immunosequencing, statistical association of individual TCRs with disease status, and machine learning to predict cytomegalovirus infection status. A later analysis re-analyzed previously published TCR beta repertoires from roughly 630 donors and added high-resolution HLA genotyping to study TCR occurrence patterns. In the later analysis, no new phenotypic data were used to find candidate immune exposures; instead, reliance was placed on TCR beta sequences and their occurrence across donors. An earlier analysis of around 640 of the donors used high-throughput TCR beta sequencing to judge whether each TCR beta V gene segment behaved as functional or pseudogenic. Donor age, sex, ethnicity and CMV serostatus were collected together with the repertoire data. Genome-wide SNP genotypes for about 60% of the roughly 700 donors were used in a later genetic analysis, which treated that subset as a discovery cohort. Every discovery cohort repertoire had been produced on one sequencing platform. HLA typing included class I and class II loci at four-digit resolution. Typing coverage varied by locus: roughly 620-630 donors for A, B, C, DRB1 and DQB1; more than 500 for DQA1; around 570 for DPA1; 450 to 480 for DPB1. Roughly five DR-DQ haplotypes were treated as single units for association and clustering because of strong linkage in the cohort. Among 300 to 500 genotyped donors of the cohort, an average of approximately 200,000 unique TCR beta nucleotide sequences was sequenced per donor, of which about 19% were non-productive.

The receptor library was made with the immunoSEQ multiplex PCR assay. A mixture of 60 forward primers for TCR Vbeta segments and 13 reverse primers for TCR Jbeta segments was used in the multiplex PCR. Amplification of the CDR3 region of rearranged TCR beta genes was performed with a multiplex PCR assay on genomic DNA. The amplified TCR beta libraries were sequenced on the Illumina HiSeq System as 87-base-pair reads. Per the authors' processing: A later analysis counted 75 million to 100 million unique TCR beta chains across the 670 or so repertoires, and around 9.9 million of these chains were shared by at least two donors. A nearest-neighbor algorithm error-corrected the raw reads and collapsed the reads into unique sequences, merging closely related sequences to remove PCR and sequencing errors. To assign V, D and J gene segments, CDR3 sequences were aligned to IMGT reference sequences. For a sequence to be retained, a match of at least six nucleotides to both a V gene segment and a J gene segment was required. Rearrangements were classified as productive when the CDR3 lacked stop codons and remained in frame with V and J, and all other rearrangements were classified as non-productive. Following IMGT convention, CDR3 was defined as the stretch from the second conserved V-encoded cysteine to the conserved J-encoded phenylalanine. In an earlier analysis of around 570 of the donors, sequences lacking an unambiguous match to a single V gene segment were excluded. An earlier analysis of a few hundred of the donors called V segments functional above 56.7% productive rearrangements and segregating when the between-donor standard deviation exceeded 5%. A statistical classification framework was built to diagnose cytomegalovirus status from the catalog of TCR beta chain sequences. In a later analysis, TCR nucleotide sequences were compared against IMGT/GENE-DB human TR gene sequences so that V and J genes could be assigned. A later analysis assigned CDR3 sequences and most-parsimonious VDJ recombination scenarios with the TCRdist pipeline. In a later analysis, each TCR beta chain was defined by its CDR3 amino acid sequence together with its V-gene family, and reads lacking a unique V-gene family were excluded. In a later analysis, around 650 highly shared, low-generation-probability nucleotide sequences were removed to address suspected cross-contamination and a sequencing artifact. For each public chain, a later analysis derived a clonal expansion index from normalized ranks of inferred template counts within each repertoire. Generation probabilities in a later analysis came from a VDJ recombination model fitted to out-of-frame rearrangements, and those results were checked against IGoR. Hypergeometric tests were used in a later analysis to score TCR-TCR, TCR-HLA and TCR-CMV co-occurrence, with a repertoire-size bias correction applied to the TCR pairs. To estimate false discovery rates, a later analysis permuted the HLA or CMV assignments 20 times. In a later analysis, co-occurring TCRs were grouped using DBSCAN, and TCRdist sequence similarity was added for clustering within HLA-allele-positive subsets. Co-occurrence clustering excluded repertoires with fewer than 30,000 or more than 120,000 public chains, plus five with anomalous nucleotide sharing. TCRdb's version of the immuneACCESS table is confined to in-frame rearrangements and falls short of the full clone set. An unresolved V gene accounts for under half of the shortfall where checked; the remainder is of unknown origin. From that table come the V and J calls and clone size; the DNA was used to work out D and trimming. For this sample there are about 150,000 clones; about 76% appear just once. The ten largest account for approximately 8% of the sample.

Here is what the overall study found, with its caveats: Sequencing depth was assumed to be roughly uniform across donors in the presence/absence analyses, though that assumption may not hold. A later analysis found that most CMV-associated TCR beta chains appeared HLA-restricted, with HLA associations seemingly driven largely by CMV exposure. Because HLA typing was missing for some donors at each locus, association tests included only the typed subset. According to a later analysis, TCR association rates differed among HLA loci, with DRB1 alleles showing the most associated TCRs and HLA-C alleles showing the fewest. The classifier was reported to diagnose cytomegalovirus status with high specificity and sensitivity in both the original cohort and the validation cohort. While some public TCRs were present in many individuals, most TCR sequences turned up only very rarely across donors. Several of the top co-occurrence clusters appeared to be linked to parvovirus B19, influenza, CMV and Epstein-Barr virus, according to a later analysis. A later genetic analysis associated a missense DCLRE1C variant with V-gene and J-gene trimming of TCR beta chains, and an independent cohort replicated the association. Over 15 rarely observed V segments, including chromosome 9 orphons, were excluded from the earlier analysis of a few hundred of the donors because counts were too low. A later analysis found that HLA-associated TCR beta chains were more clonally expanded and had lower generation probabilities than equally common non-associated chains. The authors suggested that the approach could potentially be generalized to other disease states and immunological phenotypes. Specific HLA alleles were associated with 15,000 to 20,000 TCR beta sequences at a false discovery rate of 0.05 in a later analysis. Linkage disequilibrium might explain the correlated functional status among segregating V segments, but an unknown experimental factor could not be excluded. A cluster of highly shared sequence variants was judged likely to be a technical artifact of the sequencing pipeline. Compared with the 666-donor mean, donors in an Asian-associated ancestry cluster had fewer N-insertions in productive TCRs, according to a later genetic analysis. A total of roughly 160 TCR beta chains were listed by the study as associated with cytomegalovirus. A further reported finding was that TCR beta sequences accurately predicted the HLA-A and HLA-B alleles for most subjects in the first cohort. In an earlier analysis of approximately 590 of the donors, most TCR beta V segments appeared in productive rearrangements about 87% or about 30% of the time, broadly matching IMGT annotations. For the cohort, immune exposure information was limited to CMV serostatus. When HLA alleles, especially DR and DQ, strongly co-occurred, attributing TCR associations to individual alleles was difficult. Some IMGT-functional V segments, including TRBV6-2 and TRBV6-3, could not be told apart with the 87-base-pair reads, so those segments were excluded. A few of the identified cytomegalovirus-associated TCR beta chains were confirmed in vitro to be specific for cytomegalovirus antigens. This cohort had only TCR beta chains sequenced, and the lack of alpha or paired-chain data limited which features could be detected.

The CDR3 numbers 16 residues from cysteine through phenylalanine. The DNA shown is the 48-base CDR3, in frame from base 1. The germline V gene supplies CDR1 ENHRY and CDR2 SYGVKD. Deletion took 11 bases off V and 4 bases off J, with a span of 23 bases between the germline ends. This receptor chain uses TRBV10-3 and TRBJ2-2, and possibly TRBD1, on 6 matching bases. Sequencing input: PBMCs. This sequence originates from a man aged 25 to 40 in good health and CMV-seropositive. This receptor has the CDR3 CAVGKPGASGTGELFF. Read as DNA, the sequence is TGTGCCGTGGGAAAACCAGGGGCTAGTGGCACCGGGGAGCTGTTTTTT.